This TCR beta chain comes out of a study of technical replicates of blood from a handful of donors (dated by TCRdb to 2016 to 2017). From the cysteine through the phenylalanine, the CDR3 covers 12 amino acids. Just the 36-base CDR3 DNA is kept, in frame starting at base 1. The V and J ends are trimmed by 8 bases and 6 bases, leaving 12 bases between them. CDR1 and CDR2 are drawn from the germline V gene: SNHLY, FYNNEI. A note on this clone: No cognate antigen has been identified for it. There are no base qualities to consult, and no much larger clone falls within one base.

Libraries were constructed by the immunoSEQ multiplex PCR assay. Held by TCRdb, this immuneACCESS table contains in-frame sequences only and omits some clones. Under half of the omission traces to an unresolved V gene where checked; the cause of the rest is unknown. The sample records roughly 57,000 clones, 90% to 95% of which are singletons. The leading ten clones occupy roughly 3.1% of the sample. This TCR was recovered from a human donor in good health. Some clones in this sample may be carry-over from other donors' samples. The receptor chain draws on TRBV2 and TRBJ2-3; the D gene is perhaps TRBD2, from 7 matching bases. Sequenced: PBMCs. The DNA reads as follows: TGTGCCAGCGGGGGGGGGCGGGATACGCAGTATTTT. Its protein reads: CASGGGRDTQYF. Where the CDR3 stops, the reference TRBV2 and TRBJ2-3 genes take over; the full variable domain is EPEVTQTPSHQVTQMGQEVILRCVPISNHLYFYWYRQILGQKVEFLVSFYNNEISEKSEIFDDQFSVERPDGSNFTLKIRSTKLEDSAMYFCASGGGRDTQYFGPGTRLTVL.